The clone carrying this T cell receptor beta chain occurred a few times. The antigen is unknown. V lost 4 bases, J lost 7 bases, and 18 bases lay in between. The CDR3 extends over 14 amino acids. The germline V gene has CDR1 SGHNT and CDR2 YYREEE (reference sequence). The data stem from a study of cytomegalovirus exposure and HLA in healthy donors. Overall study findings and caveats: A few V segments could not be told apart, such as TRBV6-2 and TRBV6-3, and were left out.

PCR amplification relied on 60 Vbeta primers (plus 13 Jbeta primers). Libraries were prepared by immunoSEQ multiplex PCR; TCRdb keeps only in-frame clonotypes and omits some of them. The sample has nearly 110,000 clones; around 85% are singletons. Sequencing used PBMCs. The chain has TRBV5-4 and TRBJ2-7, with TRBD2 as a possible D gene (6 bases). This sequence was found in a man aged 25-45 years in good health and CMV-seronegative. The CDR3 loop is CASSQGLSPGEQYF. In nucleotides, the CDR3 is TGTGCCAGCAGCCAGGGACTTTCTCCGGGAGAGCAGTACTTC.